What follows describes a single TCR beta chain. The data stem from a study of blood T cell repertoires in COVID-19. TCRdb's copy holds only in-frame clones and misses some; the assay was immunoSEQ multiplex PCR. The sample has some 160,000 clones, 80% to 90% seen once. The V end was cut by 1 base, the J end by 2 bases, with 7 bases between. CDR1 is SGHDT and CDR2 is YYEEEE in the germline V gene. The CDR3 totals 15 residues. The genes are TRBV5-6 and TRBJ2-6; the D gene is possibly TRBD2 (6 bases). Sequenced: peripheral blood. The receptor's source is a woman aged 60-75 years with active COVID-19. The CDR3 region is CASSLWGAGANVLTF. The CDR3 DNA reads TGTGCCAGCAGCTTGTGGGGGGCTGGGGCCAACGTCCTGACTTTC. Using reference TRBV5-6 and TRBJ2-6 for the parts outside the CDR3, the full variable domain is DAGVTQSPTHLIKTRGQQVTLRCSPKSGHDTVSWYQQALGQGPQFIFQYYEEEERQRGNFPDRFSGHQFPNYSSELNVNALLLGDSALYLCASSLWGAGANVLTFGAGSRLTVL.